This is a list of T cell receptor beta chains from one sample in a study of molecular identifiers for immune sequencing clone quantification. TCRdb called the PCR reads again in MiXCR, with one record for every CDR3 protein. The sample lists about 640,000 distinct CDR3 sequences; just under 20% were seen once. Input material: naive CD8+ T cells from blood, with Jurkat cell RNA spiked in. The receptors here all came from a human donor in good health. Some libraries in this study had Jurkat cell RNA spiked in. The CDR3 runs from the conserved cysteine through the conserved F or W. Fields, in order: V gene, J gene, clone size, D gene, CDR3 DNA, CDR3 protein. D genes are given only for firm matches. Not every row has a clone size; where given, it reads once, few, many or a size class.

TRBV7-9	TRBJ2-7	.	TRBD2	TGTGCCAGCACCTCCACCCGGACTAGCGGGGGCTCCTACGAGCAGTACTTC	CASTSTRTSGGSYEQYF
TRBV5-5	TRBJ1-6	few	.	TGTGCCAGCAGCTTGGAGCCAGGAAGCTCCTATAATTCACCCCTCCACTTT	CASSLEPGSSYNSPLHF
TRBV20-1	TRBJ2-7	many	TRBD2	TGCAGTGCTAGGGAGGGACTAGCGGAAGAGAGCTCCTACGAGCAGTACTTC	CSAREGLAEESSYEQYF
TRBV11-2	TRBJ2-2	few	.	TGTGCCAGCAGCCGTTTAGAAGTAGTTTACACCGGGGAGCTGTTTTTT	CASSRLEVVYTGELFF
TRBV4-1	TRBJ2-2	many	TRBD1	TGCGCCAGCAGCCTGGGGACAGTCACCGGGGAGCTGTTTTTT	CASSLGTVTGELFF
TRBV7-9	TRBJ2-3	many	.	TGTGCCAGCAGCTTATTAGCGGAGTTCACAGATACGCAGTATTTT	CASSLLAEFTDTQYF
TRBV30	TRBJ2-7	.	.	TGTGCCTGGAGTGTATCCTCTGGGGACTACGAGCAGTACTTC	CAWSVSSGDYEQYF
TRBV7-9	TRBJ1-1	many	.	TGTGCCAGCCGCGGGTCAGGGAACACTGAAGCTTTCTTT	CASRGSGNTEAFF
TRBV5-5	TRBJ2-1	few	.	TGTGCCAGCAGCTTGGATGGACAGTTCGATGAGCAGTTCTTC	CASSLDGQFDEQFF
TRBV7-3	TRBJ2-1	.	.	TGTGCCAGCAGCATTCTTCTGGGGAATGAGCAGTTCTTC	CASSILLGNEQFF
TRBV27	TRBJ1-1	.	.	TGTGCCAGCAGTTTTCATTACGGGGCCACTGAAGCTTTCTTT	CASSFHYGATEAFF
TRBV2	TRBJ2-5	many	.	TGTGCCAGCAATCCCTCTGTCGGGACCCCGTTGGGGGAACAAGAGACCCAGTACTTC	CASNPSVGTPLGEQETQYF
TRBV3-1	TRBJ2-2	many	TRBD2	TGTGCCAGCAGCCAACTCCTCCCGGGAGGGGCGCGAGACACCGGGGAGCTGTTTTTT	CASSQLLPGGARDTGELFF
TRBV24-1	TRBJ2-5	.	TRBD1	TGTGCCACGACAGGGGGGGGGGGAGAGACCCAGTACTTC	CATTGGGGETQYF
TRBV20-1	TRBJ2-3	many	.	TGCAGTGCTAGAGGGGCCTACACAGATACGCAGTATTTT	CSARGAYTDTQYF
TRBV7-9	TRBJ2-3	many	.	TGTGCCAGCAGCTCGAGCCTCGGCCCAGATACGCAGTATTTT	CASSSSLGPDTQYF
TRBV7-9	TRBJ2-3	many	.	TGTGCCACCAGTTCCGTTAGGGGTCCTAGCACAGATACGCAGTATTTT	CATSSVRGPSTDTQYF
TRBV20-1	TRBJ1-1	many	.	TGCAGTGCTAGGGCTGAAGGCACTGAAGCTTTCTTT	CSARAEGTEAFF
TRBV28	TRBJ2-2	many	.	TGTGCCAGCAGTTTCCCTCGGGGGATAGCGAACACCGGGGAGCTGTTTTTT	CASSFPRGIANTGELFF
TRBV7-9	TRBJ2-7	.	TRBD1	TGTGCCAGCACCCCCACGACGGGACAGGGAGCCTACGAGCAGTACTTC	CASTPTTGQGAYEQYF
TRBV20-1	TRBJ2-7	many	.	TGCAGTGCTAGGGACAGAACAACCTACGAGCAGTACTTC	CSARDRTTYEQYF
TRBV11-2	TRBJ2-7	many	TRBD1	TGTGCCAGCAGCTTAGAGCCGGACAGGTGCTACTTC	CASSLEPDRCYF
TRBV12-3/TRBV12-4	TRBJ2-7	.	.	TGTGCCAGCAGTTTAGAAGGGGTAGGACTTTTATACGAGCAGTACTTC	CASSLEGVGLLYEQYF
TRBV7-9	TRBJ2-3	many	TRBD2	TGTGCCAGCAGCCCTCGAGCTAGCGGATATAGCACAGATACGCAGTATTTT	CASSPRASGYSTDTQYF
TRBV14	TRBJ1-3	many	TRBD1	TGTGCCAGCAGCCATCTAATGGGACAGACTCGAAACACCATATATTTT	CASSHLMGQTRNTIYF
TRBV10-3	TRBJ2-5	.	TRBD1	TGTGCCATCAGTCCTGTCCCGGGACAGGGAACCGGGGAGACCCAGTGCTTC	CAISPVPGQGTGETQCF
TRBV4-3	TRBJ2-7	many	.	TGCGCCAGCAGCCAGGACCTGGGGGGCGCCGGCTACGAGCAGTACTTC	CASSQDLGGAGYEQYF
TRBV5-1	TRBJ2-1	many	.	TGCGCCAGCAGCTTGGGGCTAGCGTCCCCCGAGCAGTTCTTC	CASSLGLASPEQFF
TRBV5-1	TRBJ1-1	few	.	TGCGCCAGCAGCTGGGGGGGACATGAAGCTTTCTTT	CASSWGGHEAFF
TRBV20-1	TRBJ2-7	few	.	TGCAGTGCTCCCAACCGGGACGACGATTACGAGCAGTACTTC	CSAPNRDDDYEQYF
TRBV7-9	TRBJ2-2	many	.	TGTGCCAGCAGCCCGCATGGGGCGACTCCCAACACCGGGGAGCTGTTTTTT	CASSPHGATPNTGELFF
TRBV19	TRBJ2-1	.	TRBD1	TGTGCCAGTAGTATTGTAGGACAGGGTTTTTTCTATGAGCAGTTCTTC	CASSIVGQGFFYEQFF
TRBV12-3/TRBV12-4	TRBJ1-2	many	TRBD1	TGTGCCAGCAGTCCCGGGACAGGACTAGGCTATGGCTACACCTTC	CASSPGTGLGYGYTF
TRBV19	TRBJ2-3	many	.	TGTGCCAGTAGTCTTATGGGGACCACAGTTGCCACAGATACGCAGTATTTT	CASSLMGTTVATDTQYF
TRBV6-5	TRBJ2-4	many	TRBD2	TGTGCCAGCAGTGCCGGACTAGCGGGAGGGCCCGGGAACATTCAGTACTTC	CASSAGLAGGPGNIQYF
TRBV12-3/TRBV12-4	TRBJ2-7	.	.	TGTGCCAGCAGTAACTCTCCCCACGCCGGGACTCCGACCTACGAGCAGTACTTC	CASSNSPHAGTPTYEQYF
TRBV7-9	TRBJ2-2	few	.	TGTGCCAGCAGCTTACCTTTATCGGGCGGGGAGCTGTTTTTT	CASSLPLSGGELFF
TRBV5-1	TRBJ2-7	.	.	TGCGCCAGCAGCTTGGGTGGAGGGGCAAGCTCCTACGAGCAGTACTTC	CASSLGGGASSYEQYF
TRBV7-2	TRBJ2-7	many	.	TGTGCCAGCAGCCACTGGATGACGACAAGCTACGAGCAGTACTTC	CASSHWMTTSYEQYF
TRBV6-6	TRBJ2-7	many	.	TGTGCCAGCAGTTACTCGAGTCCCAGTTCGCCCTACGAGCAGTACTTC	CASSYSSPSSPYEQYF
TRBV3-1	TRBJ2-7	many	.	TGTGCCAGCAGCCAAGGTGCCTACAACTACGAGCAGTACTTC	CASSQGAYNYEQYF
TRBV11-2	TRBJ1-1	many	.	TGTGCCAGCAGCTCCCTGGGGGTTTGGGAAGCTTTCTTT	CASSSLGVWEAFF
TRBV20-1	TRBJ2-2	many	TRBD2	TGCAGTGCTCGCCGACTAGCGGGGTTCGCGAACACCGGGGAGCTGTTTTTT	CSARRLAGFANTGELFF
TRBV9	TRBJ2-3	.	.	TGTGCCAGCAGCTCCACATTATACGCTAGCACAGATACGCAGTATTTT	CASSSTLYASTDTQYF
TRBV7-9	TRBJ2-7	many	TRBD2	TGTGCCAGCAGCTTAGCCGGGAGGGTCGAGCAGTACTTC	CASSLAGRVEQYF
TRBV12-3/TRBV12-4	TRBJ2-5	.	.	TGTGCCAGCAGCCCCGGGAGAAATCTAGAGACCCAGTACTTC	CASSPGRNLETQYF
TRBV30	TRBJ1-1	few	.	TGTGCCTGGAGTGGCAGCACTGAAGCTTTCTTT	CAWSGSTEAFF
TRBV5-6	TRBJ2-1	many	.	TGTGCCAGCAGCTTGTTAGTCGGCGGCGGTGAGCAGTTCTTC	CASSLLVGGGEQFF
TRBV27	TRBJ1-1	many	.	TGTGCCAGCAGTCCCATTGAGTACACTGAAGCTTTCTTT	CASSPIEYTEAFF
TRBV29-1	TRBJ2-1	few	.	TGCAGCGTGGATGACAGGGAGGACTACAATGAGCAGTTCTTC	CSVDDREDYNEQFF
TRBV29-1	TRBJ1-1	many	TRBD1	TGCAGCGTCCAGACAGGGGATTATACTGAAGCTTTCTTT	CSVQTGDYTEAFF
TRBV4-3	TRBJ2-7	many	.	TGCGCCAGCAGCCAAGATTCTCAGGGGAGCTCCTACGAGCAGTACTTC	CASSQDSQGSSYEQYF